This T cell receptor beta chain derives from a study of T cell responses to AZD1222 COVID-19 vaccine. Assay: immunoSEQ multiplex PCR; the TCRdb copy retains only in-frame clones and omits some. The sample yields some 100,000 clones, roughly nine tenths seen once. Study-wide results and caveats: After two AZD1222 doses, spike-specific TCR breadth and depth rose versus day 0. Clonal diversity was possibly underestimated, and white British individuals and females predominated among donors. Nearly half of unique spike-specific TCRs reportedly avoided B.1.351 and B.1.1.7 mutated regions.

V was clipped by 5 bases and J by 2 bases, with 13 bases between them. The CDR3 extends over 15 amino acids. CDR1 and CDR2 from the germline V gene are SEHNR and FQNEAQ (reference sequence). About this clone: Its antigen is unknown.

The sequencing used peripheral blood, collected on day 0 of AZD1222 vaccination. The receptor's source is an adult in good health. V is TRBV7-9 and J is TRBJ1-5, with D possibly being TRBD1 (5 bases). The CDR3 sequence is CASSPRGAGNQPQHF. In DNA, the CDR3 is TGTGCCAGCAGCCCCCGCGGGGCTGGCAATCAGCCCCAGCATTTT.